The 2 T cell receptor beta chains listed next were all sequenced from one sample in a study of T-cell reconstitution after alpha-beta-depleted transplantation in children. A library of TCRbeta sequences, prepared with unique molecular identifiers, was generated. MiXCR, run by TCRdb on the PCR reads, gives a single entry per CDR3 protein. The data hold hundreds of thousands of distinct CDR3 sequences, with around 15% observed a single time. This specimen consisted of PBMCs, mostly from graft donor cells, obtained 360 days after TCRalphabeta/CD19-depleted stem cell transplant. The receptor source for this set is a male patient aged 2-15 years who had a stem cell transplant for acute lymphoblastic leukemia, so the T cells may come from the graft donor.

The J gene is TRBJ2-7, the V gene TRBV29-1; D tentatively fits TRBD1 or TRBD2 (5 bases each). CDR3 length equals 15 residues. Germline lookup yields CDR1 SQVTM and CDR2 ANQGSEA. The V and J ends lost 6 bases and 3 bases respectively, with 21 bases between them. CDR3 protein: CSVGVSWGLSYEQYF. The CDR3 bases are TGCAGCGTGGGGGTTTCTTGGGGTCTAAGCTACGAGCAGTACTTC.

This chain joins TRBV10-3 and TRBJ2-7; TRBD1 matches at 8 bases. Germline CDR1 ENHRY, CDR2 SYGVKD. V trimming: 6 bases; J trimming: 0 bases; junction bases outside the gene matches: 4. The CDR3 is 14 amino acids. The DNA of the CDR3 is TGTGCCATCAGCAGGACAGGGAACTCCTACGAGCAGTACTTC. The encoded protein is CAISRTGNSYEQYF.